The next 18 T cell receptor beta chains were all read from a single sample in a study of CD8+ T cells in alopecia areata (dated by TCRdb to 2016 to 2019). The library relied on the immunoSEQ multiplex PCR assay. RNA was extracted from all samples and reverse transcribed into cDNA, which served as template for TCR sequencing. This is the immuneACCESS table as TCRdb keeps it, with only in-frame sequences that have V and J called. A part of the clones is gone; compared with another copy, unresolved V genes explain less than half, and the rest is unexplained. This sample holds roughly 260,000 clones in total, without any singletons. Together, the top ten hold 0.9% to 1.5% of the sample. Cells from mouse cutaneous lymph nodes were pooled, stained for CD4, CD8alpha, NKG2D, NKG2ACE and other markers, and then sorted on a BD Influx. Source material: CD4+ T cells sorted from a lymph node. The receptors here all came from a C3H/HeJ mouse with alopecia areata. Members of this strain share the MHC haplotype H2-k.

The sample holds a few counts of this clone. All gene names here are mouse names. The observed sequence ends 4 residues before the CDR3 terminus, with the missing tail filled in from the germline J gene. V usage is TRBV5 and J usage is TRBJ2-7, with 7 bases that match TRBD1. Germline trimming cut 2 bases from V and 0 bases from J; bases unmatched to any gene: 1. Germline CDR1 reads LGHNA; CDR2 reads YNLKQL (reference sequence). This CDR3 region has 14 residues. The CDR3 region is CASSQQGDSYEQYF. CDR3 DNA, as far as it was read: TGTGCCAGCAGCCAACAGGGGGACTCCTAT.

Comments on this clone: The gene names given are mouse names. CDR3 DNA, as far as it was read: TGTGCCAGCAGGGCCGGGACTGTTCCAGAC. Translation gives CASRAGTVPD. The whole CDR3 is CASRAGTVPDTQYF. This chain uses TRBV13-1 with TRBJ2-5, with TRBD2 matching over 7 bases. The read terminates 4 residues before the CDR3 end, so the remaining end is supplied by the germline J gene. Germline V gene lookup returns CDR1 NSHNY and CDR2 SYGAGN. The CDR3 has 14 residues.

Regarding this clone: Genes and germline come from the mouse. The CDR3 end lies 4 residues beyond the end of the read and is filled in from the germline J gene. The chain couples TRBV31 to TRBJ2-5, with D hard to call. Per germline, CDR1 GKSSPN and CDR2 SITVG. The CDR3 sequence is 11 residues long. The CDR3 here is CAWSLMDTQYF. The CDR3 bases that were read are TGTGCCTGGAGTCTAATGGAC.

In the case of this clone: Gene labels here are mouse ones. The CDR3 goes on 4 residues after the read ends, and that part is filled in from the germline J gene. This chain uses TRBV19 with TRBJ2-5; D ambiguous. Germline V gene sequence: CDR1 FNHDT, CDR2 SITEND (reference sequence). The CDR3 runs to 13 residues. The sequenced CDR3 bases are TGTGCCAGCAGTATTCCAATGGGAGAC. It specifies CASSIPMGD. The entire CDR3 reads CASSIPMGDTQYF.

This clone turned up a few times. Gene labels here are mouse ones. The sequenced fragment ends 4 residues before the CDR3 boundary, so the rest is inferred from the germline J gene. The rearrangement links TRBV31 to TRBJ2-3; D gene uncertain. CDR1 and CDR2 (germline): GKSSPN, SITVG. This CDR3 has 12 amino acids. Between the trimmed V and J ends, which lost 4 bases and 0 bases, there was a span of 5 bases. CDR3: CAWTSSAETLYF. CDR3 DNA (partial): TGTGCCTGGACTTCTAGTGCAGAA.

Concerning this clone itself: The germline and genes are mouse ones. The CDR3 extends 4 residues past the end of the read, so its final part is completed from the germline J gene. The chain is built from TRBV13-1 and TRBJ2-1; the match to TRBD1 covers 8 bases. This CDR3 comprises 12 residues. CDR1 and CDR2 (germline): NSHNY, SYGAGN. The sequenced part of the CDR3 DNA is TGTGCCAGCAGGGACAGGGCGGCT. Translation: CASRDRAA. The CDR3 as a whole reads CASRDRAAEQFF.

Of note for this clone: Each gene name is a mouse one. The read ends 4 residues shy of where the CDR3 ends; the end is completed using the germline J gene. The genes are TRBV3 and TRBJ2-3; 8 bases fit TRBD1. This CDR3 region has 15 residues. CDR1 SNHLY and CDR2 FYNGKV come from the germline V gene (reference sequence). V shed 4 bases, J shed 0 bases, and the junction held 3 bases outside the gene matches. The CDR3 DNA, read in part, is TGTGCCAGCAGCTGGGGACAGGAAAGTGCAGAA. Residues: CASSWGQESAE. The entire CDR3 protein reads CASSWGQESAETLYF.

This clone turned up a few times. Gene names are the mouse ones. The CDR3 bases that were read are TGTGCCAGCAGTATCAGGACACACCAAGAC. It is translated as CASSIRTHQD. The full CDR3 protein reads CASSIRTHQDTQYF. V usage is TRBV19 and J usage is TRBJ2-5; TRBD1 might be the D (5 bases). Sequencing ends 4 residues short of the CDR3 end; the germline J gene provides the rest. The length of the CDR3 is 14 residues. V gave up 2 bases and J gave up 1 base, with 8 bases separating them. Germline values: CDR1 FNHDT, CDR2 SITEND (reference sequence). Variable domain in full (rest from reference TRBV19 and TRBJ2-5): GGIITQTPKFLIGQEGQKLTLKCQQNFNHDTMYWYRQDSGKGLRLIYYSITENDLQKGDLSEGYDASREKKSSFSLTVTSAQKNEMAVFLCASSIRTHQDTQYFGPGTRLLVL.

A few counts support this clone. Gene names refer to mouse genes. The read falls 4 residues short of the CDR3 end, and the missing part is taken from the germline J gene. V usage is TRBV5 and J usage is TRBJ1-2; possible D gene TRBD1, 6 bases. CDR1 LGHNA and CDR2 YNLKQL come from the germline V gene (reference sequence). The CDR3 runs 14 residues. The covered CDR3 bases are TGTGCCAGCAGCCAAGAGGGGGGGGCGCCC. Amino acids: CASSQEGGAP. The full CDR3 sequence reads CASSQEGGAPDYTF.

The table lists this clone with a few counts. Gene names and germline refer to mouse. The read terminates 4 residues before the CDR3 end, so the remaining end is supplied by the germline J gene. The V call is TRBV13-1, the J call TRBJ2-1, with 7 bases identical to TRBD1. J lost 6 bases, V lost 4 bases, and 7 bases had no gene match. CDR1 is NSHNY, CDR2 SYGAGN, per germline. The CDR3 sequence is 14 residues long. CDR3 DNA (partial): TGTGCCAGCAGTCGACAGGGTGGAGGTGCT. Translation gives CASSRQGGGA. The whole CDR3 region reads CASSRQGGGAEQFF.

This clone was recorded a few times. Gene names refer to mouse genes. Read data end 4 residues before the CDR3 end; the end is taken from the germline J gene. Other DNA variants within this sample encode the same CDR3. V is TRBV31 and J is TRBJ2-3, with D maybe TRBD1 (6 bases). Germline V gene lookup returns CDR1 GKSSPN and CDR2 SITVG. The CDR3 runs to 14 residues. V lost 0 bases and J lost 0, with 7 bases in between. The CDR3 loop reads CAWSLQGSAETLYF. The covered CDR3 bases are TGTGCCTGGAGTCTTCAGGGGAGTGCAGAA. Full variable domain (rest looked up from reference TRBV31 and TRBJ2-3): AQTIHQWPVAEIKAVGSPLSLGCTIKGKSSPNLYWYWQATGGTLQQLFYSITVGQVESVVQLNLSASRPKDDQFILSTEKLLLSHSGFYLCAWSLQGSAETLYFGSGTRLTVL.

Concerning this clone itself: Each gene name is a mouse one. Read sequence stops 4 residues before the CDR3 end, and the germline J gene provides the missing end. The genes are TRBV5 and TRBJ1-2; TRBD1 matches at 10 bases. Germline values: CDR1 LGHNA, CDR2 YNLKQL (reference sequence). This CDR3 has 17 residues. The ends lost 1 base at V and 4 bases at J; junction bases unmatched: 9. CDR3 DNA (partial): TGTGCCAGCAGCCAAGCCCCCTCGGGACAGGGGATCTCC. It translates to CASSQAPSGQGIS. The whole CDR3 protein is CASSQAPSGQGISDYTF.

In the case of this clone: The gene names given are mouse names. The read comes to an end 4 residues before the CDR3 does, leaving the germline J gene to fill in the end. This same CDR3 is encoded by further DNA sequences in the sample. The gene calls are TRBV13-1 and TRBJ1-1, with TRBD1 matching 7 bases. CDR3 length: 14 residues. Trimming removed 3 bases from V and 0 bases from J; junction bases left unmatched: 2. Germline V gives CDR1 NSHNY, CDR2 SYGAGN. The CDR3 bases that were read are TGTGCCAGCAGTGGGACAGGCACAAACACA. This sequence encodes CASSGTGTNT. In full, the CDR3 is CASSGTGTNTEVFF.

This clone was seen only a few times. Mouse gene names apply. Coverage ceases 4 residues before the CDR3 finishes, and the germline J gene fills in the end. This sample also contains other DNA sequences that code for the same CDR3. The V gene is TRBV19, the J gene TRBJ2-7; 9 nucleotides match TRBD2. Germline CDR1 and CDR2: FNHDT and SITEND (reference sequence). The CDR3 consists of 13 residues. The CDR3 protein is CASSTTGGYEQYF. The CDR3 bases that were read are TGTGCCAGCAGTACCACTGGGGGGTAT.

In its sample, this clone was seen a few times. The gene names here belong to mouse. Sequencing ends 4 residues short of the CDR3 end; the germline J gene provides the rest. Additional DNA sequences in this sample encode the identical CDR3. The chain joins TRBV13-1 to TRBJ2-7; D is possibly TRBD2 (6 bases). The germline V gene encodes CDR1 NSHNY and CDR2 SYGAGN. Trimming cost V 0 bases and J 1 base, with 8 bases left between them. CDR3 length: 14 residues. The part of the CDR3 DNA that was read is TGTGCCAGCAGTGATGTGGGGGATTCCTAT. It yields the protein CASSDVGDSY. The CDR3 in full is CASSDVGDSYEQYF.

For this clone: The gene symbols are mouse symbols. The read stops 4 residues short of the end of the CDR3; the missing end is completed from the germline J gene. V and J are TRBV13-1 and TRBJ2-7; 9 bases fit TRBD2. With 3 bases clipped from V and 3 bases from J, the junction kept 4 bases outside the gene matches. The germline gives CDR1 NSHNY, CDR2 SYGAGN. The CDR3 has 14 amino acids. Partial CDR3 DNA: TGTGCCAGCAGTGGGAACTGGGGGGACTAT. Protein product: CASSGNWGDY. The CDR3, in full, reads CASSGNWGDYEQYF.

A word on this clone: Gene names are mouse gene names. The read finishes 4 residues shy of the CDR3 end, and the germline J gene is used to complete it. The genes are TRBV1 and TRBJ2-5; D perhaps matches TRBD1 (6 bases). The CDR3 spans 14 residues. V lost 2 bases, J lost 3 bases, and 9 bases lay in between. CDR1 and CDR2 (germline): NSQYPW, LRSPGD (reference sequence). CDR3 in amino acids: CTCSATGQQDTQYF. The part of the CDR3 DNA that was read is TGCACCTGCAGTGCAACGGGACAACAAGAC.

About this clone: Gene names are mouse gene names. Other DNA sequences in the sample encode the same CDR3. CDR3 protein: CASSAGGGSDYTF. The part of the CDR3 DNA that was read is TGTGCCAGCAGCGCGGGGGGGGGCTCC. The chain joins TRBV13-1 to TRBJ1-2, with D maybe TRBD1 (5 bases). The read gets to within 4 residues of the CDR3 end, and the germline J gene fills in the rest. Trimming cost V 5 bases and J 4 bases, with 12 bases left between them. This CDR3 comprises 13 residues. Germline V gene lookup returns CDR1 NSHNY and CDR2 SYGAGN.